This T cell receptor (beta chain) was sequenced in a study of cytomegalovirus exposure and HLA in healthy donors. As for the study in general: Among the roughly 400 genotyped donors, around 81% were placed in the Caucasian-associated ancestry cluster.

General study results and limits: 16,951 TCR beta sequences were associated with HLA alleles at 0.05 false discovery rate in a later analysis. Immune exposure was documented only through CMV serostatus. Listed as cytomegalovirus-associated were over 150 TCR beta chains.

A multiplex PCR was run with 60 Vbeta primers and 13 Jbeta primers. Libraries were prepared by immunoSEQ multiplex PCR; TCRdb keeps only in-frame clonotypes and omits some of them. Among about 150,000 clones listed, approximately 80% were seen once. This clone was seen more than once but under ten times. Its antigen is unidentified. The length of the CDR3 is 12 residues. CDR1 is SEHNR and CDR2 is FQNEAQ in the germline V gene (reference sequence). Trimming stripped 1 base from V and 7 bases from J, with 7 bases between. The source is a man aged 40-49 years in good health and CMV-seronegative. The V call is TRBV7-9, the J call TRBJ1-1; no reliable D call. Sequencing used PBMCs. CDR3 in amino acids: CASSLGGLEAFF. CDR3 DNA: TGTGCCAGCAGCTTAGGAGGTCTTGAAGCTTTCTTT.